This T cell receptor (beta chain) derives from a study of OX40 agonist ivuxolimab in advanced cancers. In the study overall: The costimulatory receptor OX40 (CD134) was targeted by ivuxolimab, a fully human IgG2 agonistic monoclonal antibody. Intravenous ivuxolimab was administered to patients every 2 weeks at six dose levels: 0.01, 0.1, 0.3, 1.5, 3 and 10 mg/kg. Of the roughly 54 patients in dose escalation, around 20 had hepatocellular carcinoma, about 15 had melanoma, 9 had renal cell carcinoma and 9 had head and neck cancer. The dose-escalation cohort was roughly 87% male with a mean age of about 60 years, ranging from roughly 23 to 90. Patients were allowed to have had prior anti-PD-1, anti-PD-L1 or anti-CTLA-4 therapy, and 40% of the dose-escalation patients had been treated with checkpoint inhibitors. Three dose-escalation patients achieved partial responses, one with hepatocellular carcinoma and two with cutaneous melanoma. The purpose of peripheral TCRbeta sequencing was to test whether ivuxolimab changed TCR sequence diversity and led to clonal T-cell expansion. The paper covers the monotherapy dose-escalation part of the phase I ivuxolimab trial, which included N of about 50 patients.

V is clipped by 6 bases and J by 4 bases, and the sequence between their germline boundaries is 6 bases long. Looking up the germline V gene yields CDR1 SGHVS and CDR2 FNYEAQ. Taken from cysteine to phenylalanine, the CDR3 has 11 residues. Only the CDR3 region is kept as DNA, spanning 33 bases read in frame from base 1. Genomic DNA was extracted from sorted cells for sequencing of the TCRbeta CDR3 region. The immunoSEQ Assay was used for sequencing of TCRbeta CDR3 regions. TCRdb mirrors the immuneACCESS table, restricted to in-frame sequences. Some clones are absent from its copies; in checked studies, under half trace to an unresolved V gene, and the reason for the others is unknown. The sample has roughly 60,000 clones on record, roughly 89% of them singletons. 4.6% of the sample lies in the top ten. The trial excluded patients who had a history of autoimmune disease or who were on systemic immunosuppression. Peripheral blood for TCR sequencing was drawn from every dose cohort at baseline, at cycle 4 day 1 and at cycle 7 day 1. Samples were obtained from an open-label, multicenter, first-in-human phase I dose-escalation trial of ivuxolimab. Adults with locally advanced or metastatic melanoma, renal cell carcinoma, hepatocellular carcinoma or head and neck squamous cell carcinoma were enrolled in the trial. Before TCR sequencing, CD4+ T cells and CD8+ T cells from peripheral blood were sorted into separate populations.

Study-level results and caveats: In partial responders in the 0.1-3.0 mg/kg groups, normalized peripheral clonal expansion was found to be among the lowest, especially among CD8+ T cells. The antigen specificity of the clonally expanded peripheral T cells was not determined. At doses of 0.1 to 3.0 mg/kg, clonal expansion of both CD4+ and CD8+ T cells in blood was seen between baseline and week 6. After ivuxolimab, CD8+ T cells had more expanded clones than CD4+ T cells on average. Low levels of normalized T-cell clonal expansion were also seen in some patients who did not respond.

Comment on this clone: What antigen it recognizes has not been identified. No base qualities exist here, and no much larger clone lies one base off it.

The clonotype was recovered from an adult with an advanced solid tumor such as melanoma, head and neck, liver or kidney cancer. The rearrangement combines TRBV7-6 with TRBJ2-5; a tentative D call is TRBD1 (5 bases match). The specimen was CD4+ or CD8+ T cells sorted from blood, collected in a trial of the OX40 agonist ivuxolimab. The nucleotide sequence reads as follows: TGTGCCAGCAGTGACAGAGAGACCCAGTACTTC. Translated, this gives CASSDRETQYF.